This TCR beta chain is from a study of blood T cell repertoires in COVID-19. Study background: COVID-19 samples, acute and convalescent, were from the United States, Italy and Spain. T cells, B-cell-depleted T cells, or PBMCs provided the cDNA or gDNA that served as material.

The V gene's germline CDR1 is SGHTA and CDR2 FQGNSA. V dropped 1 base and J dropped 4; count of bases not matched to a gene: 7. This CDR3 comprises 18 residues. The protocol was immunoSEQ multiplex PCR, while the TCRdb copy is restricted to in-frame clones and leaves out a portion. The repertoire holds around 320,000 clones, with approximately 91% as singletons. The participants were between about 18 and 95 years old and came from under 25 US areas. Cohort placement rested on clinical history that participants reported themselves. The material sequenced was PBMCs or T cells enriched from blood (not recorded which). J is TRBJ2-1 and V is TRBV7-2; 13 nucleotides line up with TRBD2. This receptor was taken from a woman between 25 and 40 years old who had been exposed to COVID-19. In nucleotides, the CDR3 is TGTGCCAGCAGCTTAGAAGGGCGGGGACTAGCGGGGTACAATGAGCAGTTCTTC. Amino acids: CASSLEGRGLAGYNEQFF.